Listed below are T cell receptor beta chains from one sample, sequenced in a study of cytomegalovirus exposure and HLA in healthy donors. Only in-frame clones appear in the TCRdb table, and some are missing; sequencing was by immunoSEQ multiplex PCR. The sample has about 130,000 clones, over 75% seen once. Sequencing input: PBMCs. The receptors were sampled from a man aged 18 to 29 in good health and CMV-seropositive. Each CDR3 is given with its conserved first and last residue. A D gene is named only where the DNA matches it firmly. Some rows have no size entry. The others give once, few or many, or a class for an expanded clone.

size,V,D,J,CDR3,DNA
.,TRBV6-5,TRBD1,TRBJ2-3,CASSFRDSSDTQYF,TGTGCCAGCAGTTTCCGGGACAGTAGCGATACGCAGTATTTT
.,TRBV6-1,TRBD1,TRBJ1-1,CAGSWTGRDTEAFF,TGTGCCGGCTCATGGACAGGGAGGGACACTGAAGCTTTCTTT
.,TRBV5-6,.,TRBJ2-6,CASSYAQHRAGANVLTF,TGTGCCAGCAGCTACGCACAACACAGGGCTGGGGCCAACGTCCTGACTTTC
.,TRBV6-9,.,TRBJ1-5,CASRWTVYSNQPQHF,TGTGCCAGCAGATGGACAGTTTATAGCAATCAGCCCCAGCATTTT
.,TRBV7-9,TRBD1,TRBJ2-7,CASSPATIRQGWTYEQYF,TGTGCCAGCAGCCCTGCCACCATTAGACAGGGTTGGACCTACGAGCAGTACTTC
.,TRBV2,.,TRBJ2-7,CASSFGQPYEQYF,TGTGCCAGCAGTTTCGGACAGCCCTACGAGCAGTACTTC
.,TRBV7-2,.,TRBJ2-2,CASSLFRGTGELFF,TGTGCCAGCAGCTTATTCAGGGGCACCGGGGAGCTGTTTTTT
.,TRBV18,TRBD1,TRBJ2-5,CASSPGIWTGGGETQYF,TGTGCCAGCTCACCCGGAATCTGGACAGGGGGCGGAGAGACCCAGTACTTC
few,TRBV6-1,TRBD1,TRBJ1-6,CASSGGTGNSPLHF,TGTGCCAGCAGTGGGGGGACAGGCAATTCACCCCTCCACTTT
once,TRBV27,TRBD2,TRBJ2-7,CASSFGGDTYEQYF,TGTGCCAGCAGTTTCGGGGGGGACACCTACGAGCAGTACTTC
.,TRBV6-1,.,TRBJ2-5,CASSFVDIRETQYF,TGTGCCAGCAGTTTTGTGGACATAAGGGAGACCCAGTACTTC
few,TRBV11-2,.,TRBJ2-2,CASSGLKGHGELFF,TGTGCCAGCAGCGGACTAAAGGGTCACGGGGAGCTGTTTTTT
.,TRBV4-3,TRBD1,TRBJ1-4,CASSQLGQGTNEKLFF,TGCGCCAGCAGCCAACTGGGACAGGGCACTAATGAAAAACTGTTTTTT
.,TRBV5-1,TRBD1,TRBJ2-2,CASSIRTGTGHTGELFF,TGCGCCAGCAGCATCCGGACCGGGACAGGGCACACCGGGGAGCTGTTTTTT
few,TRBV6-1,.,TRBJ1-5,CASMLRGNQPQHF,TGTGCCAGCATGTTGCGGGGGAATCAGCCCCAGCATTTT
.,TRBV29-1,TRBD2,TRBJ2-5,CSARTSGIETQYF,TGCAGCGCCCGGACTAGCGGAATAGAGACCCAGTACTTC
.,TRBV29-1,.,TRBJ1-2,CSVKLETENYGYTF,TGCAGCGTTAAACTCGAGACAGAGAACTATGGCTACACCTTC
.,TRBV4-1,.,TRBJ1-2,CASSQGASVWGYTF,TGCGCCAGCAGCCAAGGGGCCTCGGTGTGGGGCTACACCTTC
.,TRBV14,TRBD2,TRBJ2-2,CASSQRGLAGVWTGELFF,TGTGCCAGCAGCCAAAGGGGGCTAGCGGGAGTATGGACCGGGGAGCTGTTTTTT
.,TRBV14,TRBD1,TRBJ1-2,CASSHHTGDYGYTF,TGTGCCAGCAGCCACCATACAGGGGACTATGGCTACACCTTC
.,TRBV4-1,.,TRBJ2-1,CASSHRTRQSYEQFF,TGCGCCAGCAGCCACCGAACCCGACAGTCGTATGAGCAGTTCTTC
.,TRBV10-2,TRBD1,TRBJ2-7,CASSEGTRGPSYEQYF,TGCGCCAGCAGTGAGGGAACGAGGGGGCCATCCTACGAGCAGTACTTC